The next 14 T cell receptor beta chains were all read from a single sample in a study of blood T cell repertoires in COVID-19. Generated by immunoSEQ multiplex PCR, the TCRdb table keeps only in-frame clones and is missing some. The sample records about 260,000 clones, roughly 79% being singletons. The sample consisted of peripheral blood. These receptor sequences come from a woman aged 80 or older with acute or convalescent COVID-19.

V and J are TRBV4-3 and TRBJ1-1; D might be TRBD1 (5 bases). Trimming removed 0 bases from V and 3 bases from J, with 17 bases in between. Germline V gives CDR1 LGHNA, CDR2 YSLEER. The CDR3 sequence is 17 residues long. In nucleotides, the CDR3 is TGCGCCAGCAGCCAAGATCTTTCCCGAACCAGGGACACTGAAGCTTTCTTT. Amino acid sequence: CASSQDLSRTRDTEAFF.

V gene TRBV9 combines with J gene TRBJ2-4, with D perhaps TRBD1 (5 bases). Trimming shortened V by 4 bases and J by 0 bases, and 11 bases separated the two germline ends. This CDR3 is 15 amino acids long. Germline V gene data show CDR1 as SGDLS and CDR2 as YYNGEE. Here the CDR3 DNA reads TGTGCCAGCAGCAGTGACAGCCTAGCCAAAAACATTCAGTACTTC. This translates into CASSSDSLAKNIQYF.

The chain carries TRBV19 and TRBJ1-4; a weak D match, TRBD1 (6 bases). This CDR3 has 15 residues. Germline V CDR1 and CDR2: LNHDA, SQIVND (reference sequence). The ends were cut back, 6 bases at V and 3 bases at J, with 14 bases in the middle. CDR3 sequence reads: CASRRTRQANEKLFF. The CDR3 coding sequence is TGTGCCAGTAGACGGACCCGACAGGCTAATGAAAAACTGTTTTTT. Full variable domain (outside the CDR3, taken from reference TRBV19 and TRBJ1-4): DGGITQSPKYLFRKEGQNVTLSCEQNLNHDAMYWYRQDPGQGLRLIYYSQIVNDFQKGDIAEGYSVSREKKESFPLTVTSAQKNPTAFYLCASRRTRQANEKLFFGSGTQLSVL.

This chain joins TRBV18 and TRBJ1-1, with D perhaps TRBD1 (5 bases). The CDR3 runs to 18 residues. The V end lost 2 bases, the J end lost 0 bases, and 19 bases lay between the germline ends. Germline V gene data show CDR1 as KGHSH and CDR2 as LQKENI. Here the CDR3 reads CASSPFSPATVMNTEAFF. The CDR3 region has the DNA TGTGCCAGCTCACCATTTTCCCCAGCGACAGTCATGAACACTGAAGCTTTCTTT.

This sequence joins TRBV7-3 and TRBJ1-1; 7 bases match TRBD1. CDR1 and CDR2 from the germline V gene are SGHTA and FQGTGA. After removal of 3 bases from V and 6 bases from J, the junction contained 4 bases not matched to a gene. CDR3 size: 13 residues. CDR3 coding DNA: TGTGCCAGCAGCTTCGACAGGGACGCTGAAGCTTTCTTT. It translates to CASSFDRDAEAFF.

This chain uses TRBV6-1 with TRBJ1-6; D call uncertain. The CDR3 loop spans 17 amino acids. V was pared by 1 base and J by 0 bases, with 10 bases between. Germline loops: CDR1 MNHNS, CDR2 SASEGT. CDR3 bases: TGTGCCAGCAGTGAAGTAGTAAGGAGCTCCTATAATTCACCCCTCCACTTT. Amino acid sequence: CASSEVVRSSYNSPLHF.

This chain connects TRBV4-3 to TRBJ1-2, with D possibly TRBD1 on 5 matching bases. The CDR3 consists of 17 residues. Trimming removed 0 bases at V and 0 bases at J, with 14 bases between. Germline V gene data show CDR1 as LGHNA and CDR2 as YSLEER. CDR3 residues: CASSQDLLGRSNYGYTF. The CDR3 bases are TGCGCCAGCAGCCAAGATCTTTTGGGGCGATCTAACTATGGCTACACCTTC.

The chain is built from TRBV29-1 and TRBJ1-2, with D uncertain. The CDR3 spans 11 residues. V lost 4 bases to trimming and J lost 2 bases, with 5 bases between them. Germline CDR1 reads SQVTM; CDR2 reads ANQGSEA. In nucleotides, the CDR3 is TGCAGCGTTGCGGTGAACTATGGCTACACCTTC. Its protein product is CSVAVNYGYTF.

This rearrangement joins TRBV6-6 to TRBJ2-2, with D unresolved. With 2 bases removed from V and 2 bases from J, the gap between germline ends came to 9 bases. The V gene's germline CDR1 is MNHNY and CDR2 SVGAGI (reference sequence). The CDR3 sequence is 15 residues long. The CDR3 loop reads CASSYGVVNTGELFF. The CDR3 DNA is TGTGCCAGCAGTTACGGTGTAGTTAACACCGGGGAGCTGTTTTTT.

This chain uses TRBV7-3 with TRBJ2-2; D possibly corresponds to TRBD2 (5 bases). V was pared by 1 base and J by 0 bases, with 9 bases between. CDR1 and CDR2 from the germline V gene are SGHTA and FQGTGA. This CDR3 contains 16 residues. The CDR3 spells CASSLIGVTNTGELFF. The CDR3 nucleotides read TGTGCCAGCAGCTTAATCGGGGTAACGAACACCGGGGAGCTGTTTTTT. Supplemented by reference TRBV7-3 and TRBJ2-2, the full variable domain reads GAGVSQTPSNKVTEKGKYVELRCDPISGHTALYWYRQSLGQGPEFLIYFQGTGAADDSGLPNDRFFAVRPEGSVSTLKIQRTERGDSAVYLCASSLIGVTNTGELFFGEGSRLTVL.

The CDR3 DNA sequence: TGTGCCAGCAGCTTAGCGGACAGGACTGAAGCTTTCTTT. Amino acid sequence: CASSLADRTEAFF. The genes are TRBV7-9 and TRBJ1-1, with TRBD1 identical over 7 bases. The germline gives CDR1 SEHNR, CDR2 FQNEAQ (reference sequence). The CDR3 extends over 13 amino acids. The V and J ends lost 0 bases and 5 bases, in that order; junction bases with no gene match: 0. Together with reference TRBV7-9 and TRBJ1-1, the CDR3 gives the full variable domain: DTGVSQNPRHKITKRGQNVTFRCDPISEHNRLYWYRQTLGQGPEFLTYFQNEAQLEKSRLLSDRFSAERPKGSFSTLEIQRTEQGDSAMYLCASSLADRTEAFFGQGTRLTVV.

The chain has TRBV12-5 and TRBJ1-2, with D possibly matching TRBD1 (6 bases). Trimming took off 2 bases at V and 8 bases at J, with 12 bases between the two ends. The CDR3 is made up of 13 amino acids. CDR1 LGHNT and CDR2 FRNRAP come from the germline V gene. CDR3 DNA: TGTGCTAGTGGTTTGTCGGGGGGCCGCGGCTACACCTTC. This sequence encodes CASGLSGGRGYTF.

The chain joins TRBV30 to TRBJ1-3; a possible D gene is TRBD1 (5 bases). V was pared by 1 base and J by 1 base, with 5 bases between. CDR3 size: 13 residues. Germline CDR1 is GTSNPN and CDR2 is SVGIG (reference sequence). The CDR3 loop is CAWSGQSGNTIYF. The CDR3 DNA is TGTGCCTGGAGTGGACAGTCTGGAAACACCATATATTTT.

This sequence joins TRBV6-1 and TRBJ1-5, with 8 bases lining up with TRBD1. The CDR3 contains 16 residues. The germline V gene encodes CDR1 MNHNS and CDR2 SASEGT. Trimming cost V 4 bases and J 1 base; bases outside gene matches: 6. The CDR3 sequence is CASSVTGGSSNQPQHF. As DNA, the CDR3 is TGTGCCAGCAGTGTAACAGGGGGTAGCAGCAATCAGCCCCAGCATTTT.